The source of this TCR beta chain is a study of cytotoxic CD8 clonotypes in ibrutinib-treated CLL. The wider study: Response material was collected after a median around 12 months of treatment, range 6 to 36.

Profiling relied on immunoSEQ multiplex PCR, and the TCRdb table lists in-frame clones only, not all of them. The sample lists about 140,000 clones; 80% were seen once. A note on this clone: Its target is not known.

CDR1 SGHNT and CDR2 YENEEA come from the germline V gene. The CDR3 length is 14 residues. V was pared by 5 bases and J by 6 bases, with 13 bases between. Whole-study findings and limits: Contraction or stability on treatment was seen for public clonotypes, which were uncommon. In sustained-remission versus progressing patients, sampling times differed. Elevated clonality accompanied ibrutinib response, with a return toward baseline values at progression.

This chain joins TRBV11-3 and TRBJ2-2, with D perhaps assigned TRBD1 or TRBD2 (6 bases each). The sequence was collected from a human donor with chronic lymphocytic leukemia. The sample consisted of PBMCs, taken after 36 months of ibrutinib treatment. This CDR3 is CASSGGRGAGELFF. In nucleotides, the CDR3 is TGTGCCAGCAGCGGGGGGCGAGGGGCCGGGGAGCTGTTTTTT.